The 3 T cell receptor beta chains below come from one sample, sequenced in a study of T cell changes during pregnancy in multiple sclerosis (dated by TCRdb to the late 2010s). Library prep was done by the immunoSEQ multiplex PCR assay. The table comes from immuneACCESS by way of TCRdb, which keeps in-frame sequences with V and J called. Part of the clones is missing from these tables; in studies checked, under half for an unresolved V gene and the rest for unknown reasons. This sample holds about 20,000 clones; about 87% were observed only once. The ten largest clones take up about 5.3% of the sample. The sample was CD8+ T cells from peripheral blood mononuclear cells, taken in the second trimester of pregnancy. The origin of the receptors is a female donor in good health, enrolled as a control in a pregnancy study.

J is TRBJ2-5 and V is TRBV27; D not resolved. Germline CDR1 MNHEY, CDR2 SMNVEV (reference sequence). The length of the CDR3 is 14 residues. V was shortened by 2 bases and J by 4 bases, with 11 bases between the two germline ends. The CDR3 here is CASSLHDLPETQYF. The DNA for the CDR3 is TGTGCCAGCAGTTTACACGACTTGCCAGAGACCCAGTACTTC.

The gene calls are TRBV6-5 and TRBJ2-7, with D perhaps matching TRBD1 (6 bases). Germline CDR1 MNHEY, CDR2 SVGAGI. There are 15 residues in the CDR3. The V end lost 3 bases, the J end lost 0 bases, and 12 bases lay between the germline ends. The CDR3 sequence: CASSYGVRGSYEQYF. The CDR3 DNA reads TGTGCCAGCAGTTATGGGGTCAGGGGCTCCTACGAGCAGTACTTC.

This clone has a single count. The gene calls are TRBV27 and TRBJ2-1, with 7 nucleotides matching TRBD2. This CDR3 comprises 13 residues. The germline CDR1 and CDR2 sequences are MNHEY and SMNVEV (reference sequence). The V gene end was trimmed by 2 bases and the J gene end by 9 bases; junction bases not matched to a gene: 4. DNA of the CDR3: TGTGCCAGCAGTTTAACTAGCGTTGTTGAGCAGTTCTTC. Protein: CASSLTSVVEQFF.